The sequence of this T cell receptor beta chain was determined in a study of OX40 agonist ivuxolimab in advanced cancers. Study context: Three patients got partial responses; one had hepatocellular carcinoma and two had cutaneous melanoma. Findings of the study overall: Part of the nonresponder group also had normalized T-cell clonal expansion that was low. Antigen specificity was not determined for the expanded peripheral T cells.

The method was immunoSEQ multiplex PCR; TCRdb's version includes in-frame clones alone and lacks a portion of them. The profile shows more than 75,000 clones, under 90% of them singletons. Regarding this clone: The antigen remains unidentified.

Blood was sampled at baseline, cycle 4 day 1, and cycle 7 day 1. Germline CDR1 reads LNHDA; CDR2 reads SQIVND (reference sequence). V was pared by 3 bases and J by 5 bases, with 16 bases between. The CDR3 runs to 15 residues. The chain combines TRBV19 with TRBJ1-1; a possible D gene is TRBD1 (6 bases). The sample was CD4+ or CD8+ T cells sorted from blood, taken in a trial of the OX40 agonist ivuxolimab. This TCR came from an adult with an advanced solid tumor such as melanoma, head and neck, liver or kidney cancer. CDR3 sequence: CASSIEEGRGTEAFF. CDR3 DNA sequence: TGTGCCAGTAGTATTGAGGAAGGGAGGGGGACTGAAGCTTTCTTT. The entire variable domain, with the rest obtained from reference TRBV19 and TRBJ1-1, is as follows: DGGITQSPKYLFRKEGQNVTLSCEQNLNHDAMYWYRQDPGQGLRLIYYSQIVNDFQKGDIAEGYSVSREKKESFPLTVTSAQKNPTAFYLCASSIEEGRGTEAFFGQGTRLTVV.